The clone carrying this T cell receptor beta chain was counted once. Its specificity is not known. This may stem from a read error, because a much larger clone lies one nucleotide away. This sample stems from a study of blood T cells in healthy people across ages. Study findings and constraints: Not knowing donor CMV status may have confounded expanded clonotype changes. Roughly linear declines in TCR beta diversity per million T cells occurred with age. Long-lived donors carried more naive CD4+ cells and greater diversity than aged donors.

The use of a sample-barcoded 5' primer and a J-beta primer mix characterized a second PCR of about 7 to 12 cycles. A single record per CDR3 protein comes from TCRdb applying MiXCR to the 5' RACE reads. Here the sample spans 1.5 million to 2 million distinct CDR3 sequences, roughly 28% being singletons. V dropped 7 bases and J dropped 7 bases, with 14 bases sitting between them. Germline V gene sequence: CDR1 MDHEN, CDR2 SYDVKM. This CDR3 is 13 amino acids long. The sequence was collected from a woman aged 25-40 years in good health. The sample taken for sequencing was blood. The gene calls are TRBV28 and TRBJ2-1; perhaps D is TRBD1 or TRBD2 (5 bases each). The CDR3 protein is CASTSGTANEQFF. Here the CDR3 DNA reads TGTGCCAGCACCTCCGGGACGGCAAATGAGCAGTTCTTC.